Below, 15 T cell receptor beta chains from the same sample are listed, as sequenced in a study of cytomegalovirus exposure and HLA in healthy donors. In the PCR, 60 Vbeta and 13 Jbeta primers were used. Produced via immunoSEQ multiplex PCR; TCRdb's table is partial and in-frame only. The data hold about 150,000 clones, with more than 70% observed a single time. Sequenced material: PBMCs. The receptors were sampled from a boy between 2 and 15 years old in good health and CMV-seronegative.

The V and J genes are TRBV9 and TRBJ2-7; a weak D match, TRBD2 (6 bases). Trimming stripped 3 bases from V and 2 bases from J, with 21 bases between. The CDR3 loop spans 17 amino acids. The germline V gene encodes CDR1 SGDLS and CDR2 YYNGEE. The CDR3 is CASSERDSLLGPYEQYF. Here the CDR3 DNA reads TGTGCCAGCAGCGAGAGGGACTCTCTTTTGGGACCCTACGAGCAGTACTTC. The entire variable domain, with the rest obtained from reference TRBV9 and TRBJ2-7, is as follows: DSGVTQTPKHLITATGQRVTLRCSPRSGDLSVYWYQQSLDQGLQFLIQYYNGEERAKGNILERFSAQQFPDLHSELNLSSLELGDSALYFCASSERDSLLGPYEQYFGPGTRLTVT.

The chain is built from TRBV5-1 and TRBJ2-7, with 8 bases identical to TRBD2. The germline CDR1 and CDR2 sequences are SGHRS and YFSETQ. This CDR3 region has 14 residues. The V segment lost 2 bases and the J segment 2 bases; nucleotides outside the gene matches: 3. CDR3 DNA sequence: TGCGCCAGCAGCTTAGCGGGAGAGGCCTACGAGCAGTACTTC. Its protein is CASSLAGEAYEQYF.

The CDR3 is CASREGPANTGELFF. CDR3 DNA sequence: TGTGCCAGCAGAGAGGGCCCCGCGAACACCGGGGAGCTGTTTTTT. The chain is built from TRBV7-9 and TRBJ2-2; tentative D call: TRBD2 (5 bases). The V end lost 6 bases, the J end lost 0 bases, and 11 bases lay between the germline ends. Germline values: CDR1 SEHNR, CDR2 FQNEAQ (reference sequence). The CDR3 extends over 15 amino acids.

The chain recombines TRBV29-1 with TRBJ2-2; D remains ambiguous. V was trimmed by 4 bases and J by 2 bases, leaving 14 bases between them. The CDR3 is 15 amino acids. Germline values: CDR1 SQVTM, CDR2 ANQGSEA. CDR3 nucleotides: TGCAGCGTTGCAGGCGAGACACCAAACACCGGGGAGCTGTTTTTT. Translated: CSVAGETPNTGELFF.

This clone came up a few times. The chain joins TRBV28 to TRBJ1-1; TRBD1 matches at 7 bases. This CDR3 contains 16 residues. The germline gives CDR1 MDHEN, CDR2 SYDVKM. Germline trimming cut 0 bases from V and 1 base from J; bases unmatched to any gene: 5. CDR3 in amino acids: CASSLWRGRGNTEAFF. The CDR3 DNA is TGTGCCAGCAGTTTATGGAGGGGGCGAGGGAACACTGAAGCTTTCTTT.

The CDR3 loop is CASSSARTGLNSNQPQHF. The CDR3, as DNA: TGTGCCAGCAGCTCCGCACGGACAGGGCTCAATAGCAATCAGCCCCAGCATTTT. The chain links TRBV7-8 to TRBJ1-5; 8 nucleotides line up with TRBD1. CDR3 length: 18 amino acids. The junction had 11 bases not matched to a gene; V was cut back by 4 bases and J by 0 bases. Germline loops: CDR1 SGHVS, CDR2 FQNEAQ.

The chain recombines TRBV10-3 with TRBJ2-7, with TRBD2 matching over 11 bases. Germline V lookup: CDR1 ENHRY, CDR2 SYGVKD. The CDR3 length is 14 residues. The V gene end was trimmed by 3 bases and the J gene end by 3 bases; junction bases not matched to a gene: 1. CDR3 sequence reads: CAISDGLAGYEQYF. CDR3 DNA: TGTGCCATCAGTGACGGACTAGCGGGCTACGAGCAGTACTTC.

This CDR3 is CASSLVQGLTYEQYF. In nucleotides, the CDR3 is TGCGCCAGCAGCTTGGTCCAGGGATTAACCTACGAGCAGTACTTC. The rearrangement uses TRBV5-1 and TRBJ2-7, with a tentative D call TRBD1 (5 bases). This CDR3 has 15 amino acids. Trimming shortened V by 0 bases and J by 2 bases, and 12 bases separated the two germline ends. Germline CDR1 is SGHRS and CDR2 is YFSETQ.

V gene TRBV5-4 combines with J gene TRBJ2-5, with a tentative D call TRBD1 (5 bases). CDR1 is SGHNT and CDR2 is YYREEE in the germline V gene (reference sequence). V was pared by 4 bases and J by 5 bases, with 18 bases between. This CDR3 contains 15 residues. The CDR3 loop is CASSPQGGTWETQYF. In DNA form, the CDR3 reads TGTGCCAGCAGCCCCCAGGGCGGCACCTGGGAGACCCAGTACTTC.

This clone was counted a few times. This sequence joins TRBV4-1 and TRBJ2-1; 10 nucleotides match TRBD2. CDR3 length: 15 amino acids. With 3 bases clipped from V and 7 bases from J, the junction kept 6 bases outside the gene matches. Germline V CDR1 and CDR2: MGHRA, YSYEKL. This CDR3 is CASSQLPGLANEQFF. CDR3 coding DNA: TGCGCCAGCAGCCAGCTACCGGGACTAGCGAATGAGCAGTTCTTC.

V and J are TRBV7-3 and TRBJ2-1; D is possibly TRBD2 (6 bases). The germline V gene encodes CDR1 SGHTA and CDR2 FQGTGA. The CDR3 runs 15 residues. Deletions cut 5 bases from V and 6 bases from J, with 17 bases between. CDR3 coding DNA: TGTGCCAGCAGCCCTCGACTAGATGGGGGCAATGAGCAGTTCTTC. It is translated as CASSPRLDGGNEQFF.

The chain uses TRBV5-1 and TRBJ1-2; D might be TRBD1 (5 bases). The CDR3 has 13 amino acids. Trimming removed 3 bases at V and 8 bases at J, with 14 bases between. Germline V CDR1 and CDR2: SGHRS, YFSETQ. CDR3 bases: TGCGCCAGCAGCTGGGGGGAGCGAAGCGGCTACACCTTC. Protein sequence: CASSWGERSGYTF.

Here the CDR3 DNA reads TGCGCCAGCAGCTTGAGCAGGCCCTCCTACGAGCAGTACTTC. Translating it yields CASSLSRPSYEQYF. The chain employs TRBV5-1 and TRBJ2-7; D call uncertain. V was clipped by 1 base and J by 0 bases, with 8 bases between them. This CDR3 region has 14 residues. The germline V gene has CDR1 SGHRS and CDR2 YFSETQ.

The chain joins TRBV5-6 to TRBJ2-7, with D unresolved. Per germline, CDR1 SGHDT and CDR2 YYEEEE. The V end was cut by 0 bases, the J end by 3 bases, with 4 bases between. The CDR3 sequence is 12 residues long. The CDR3 region is CASSLVSYEQYF. The CDR3 bases are TGTGCCAGCAGCTTGGTGAGCTACGAGCAGTACTTC.

J is TRBJ1-1 and V is TRBV30, with D possibly being TRBD1 (6 bases). V lost 2 bases and J 3 bases, leaving 10 bases between the germline ends. There are 13 residues in the CDR3. Per the germline V gene, CDR1 is GTSNPN and CDR2 is SVGIG (reference sequence). The CDR3 region is CAWSWGLHTEAFF. For the CDR3, the DNA is TGTGCCTGGAGTTGGGGGCTCCACACTGAAGCTTTCTTT.